This TCR beta chain derives from a study of blood T cell repertoires in COVID-19. TCRdb's table, derived via immunoSEQ multiplex PCR, lists solely in-frame clones and lacks some. The sample has just over 95,000 clones; less than 95% are singletons. Germline V CDR1 and CDR2: SGHRS, YFSETQ. The CDR3 runs 15 residues. The germline V and J ends were trimmed by 0 bases and 2 bases, with 11 bases remaining between them. Sequencing used peripheral blood. The TCR sequence derives from a man in his fifties with acute or convalescent COVID-19. The rearrangement joins TRBV5-1 to TRBJ2-5; no reliable D call. Here the CDR3 reads CASSLDSPAQETQYF. The CDR3 region has the DNA TGCGCCAGCAGCTTGGATTCGCCAGCGCAAGAGACCCAGTACTTC.